Reported below is one T cell receptor (beta chain). TCRdb fed the RT-PCR reads into MiXCR, producing one record per CDR3 protein. The sample carries 550,000 to 750,000 distinct CDR3 sequences, approximately 15% recorded once. Germline CDR1 reads MNHEY; CDR2 reads SVGAGI. Trimming left V 6 bases short and J 2 bases short, with 11 bases between. This CDR3 is built from 14 residues. The rearrangement uses TRBV6-5 and TRBJ1-3; TRBD1 might be the D (5 bases). This TCR was sampled from a female donor in good health, serving as a healthy control. The sample taken for sequencing was memory CD4+ T cells from blood. CDR3 sequence (DNA): TGTGCCAGCAGACCCGGGACGACTGGAAACACCATATATTTT. Its translation: CASRPGTTGNTIYF.